This T cell receptor (beta chain) was obtained from a study of PD-L1 blockade in urothelial cancer. The overall study: About 85% of the roughly 29 patients comprised males who had bladder-origin urothelial cancer. Earlier, patients had received 0 to 3 chemotherapy regimens. After treatment start, blood was analyzed at 3 weeks (second dose) and at 6 weeks.

TCRdb's table, derived via immunoSEQ multiplex PCR, lists solely in-frame clones and lacks some. The data hold about 52,000 clones, with roughly 77% observed a single time. CDR1 is LNHDA and CDR2 is SQIVND in the germline V gene (reference sequence). The ends were cut back, 1 base at V and 2 bases at J, with 10 bases in the middle. This CDR3 has 15 residues. The TCR comes from a man between 65 and 79 years old with urothelial cancer. The V call is TRBV19, the J call TRBJ2-3; weak D call: TRBD2 (5 bases). The material sequenced was PBMCs, taken around atezolizumab (anti-PD-L1) treatment. The CDR3 is CASSIVGLATDTQYF. CDR3 DNA: TGTGCCAGTAGTATAGTCGGCCTAGCCACAGATACGCAGTATTTT.